The next 23 T cell receptor beta chains were all read from a single sample in a study of cytomegalovirus exposure and HLA in healthy donors. The PCR employed 60 Vbeta primers together with 13 Jbeta primers. TCRdb's copy holds only in-frame clones and misses some; the assay was immunoSEQ multiplex PCR. The table records some 110,000 clones, 55% to 80% of them present only once. The sequencing sample was made of PBMCs. All receptors derive from a woman under 40 in good health and CMV-seronegative.

This rearrangement joins TRBV5-1 to TRBJ2-5; 9 bases map to TRBD2. With V trimmed by 0 bases and J by 4 bases, 4 bases remained unmatched. Germline V gene lookup returns CDR1 SGHRS and CDR2 YFSETQ. The CDR3 has 15 amino acids. The CDR3 sequence is CASSLGTSDLETQYF. CDR3 coding DNA: TGCGCCAGCAGCTTGGGGACTAGCGATTTAGAGACCCAGTACTTC.

The genes are TRBV28 and TRBJ2-2, with D tentatively TRBD1 (5 bases). This CDR3 comprises 14 residues. Germline CDR1 reads MDHEN; CDR2 reads SYDVKM. The ends were cut back, 4 bases at V and 5 bases at J, with 11 bases in the middle. As DNA, the CDR3 is TGTGCCAGCAGTTCTCAGGGTTGGACCGGGGAGCTGTTTTTT. This gives the protein CASSSQGWTGELFF.

The V gene is TRBV28, the J gene TRBJ1-3; D unresolved. CDR1 is MDHEN and CDR2 is SYDVKM in the germline V gene. V gave up 9 bases and J gave up 4 bases, with 10 bases separating them. The CDR3 is 12 amino acids. In DNA form, the CDR3 reads TGTGCCAGTGGGAGTTCGGGAAACACCATATATTTT. Its protein is CASGSSGNTIYF.

The CDR3 loop reads CASSSQGNYGYTF. In DNA, the CDR3 is TGTGCCAGCAGCTCACAGGGGAACTATGGCTACACCTTC. The gene calls are TRBV27 and TRBJ1-2, with 7 bases lining up with TRBD1. The germline V gene has CDR1 MNHEY and CDR2 SMNVEV (reference sequence). Trimming at V came to 6 bases and at J to 2 bases, leaving 3 bases not matched to a gene. The CDR3 loop spans 13 amino acids.

This clone occurred once. The chain has TRBV5-3 and TRBJ1-5; D not resolved. TRBV5-3 is recorded as an ORF, its role being uncertain. This CDR3 has 16 amino acids. V was shortened by 0 bases and J by 0 bases, with 10 bases between the two germline ends. The CDR3 reads CARSLGGSGSNQPQHF. Written as DNA, the CDR3 is TGTGCCAGAAGCTTGGGTGGGTCAGGTAGCAATCAGCCCCAGCATTTT.

This clone turned up a few times. Here the CDR3 DNA reads TGTGCCAGCAGTTTATCTGGGGGGTCCTACGAGCAGTACTTC. Encoded protein: CASSLSGGSYEQYF. The chain couples TRBV27 to TRBJ2-7; possibly TRBD2 for D (6 bases). The CDR3 contains 14 residues. V lost 0 bases and J lost 1, with 7 bases in between. Germline CDR1 and CDR2: MNHEY and SMNVEV (reference sequence).

The V call is TRBV6-1, the J call TRBJ2-7; weak D call: TRBD1 (6 bases). Per germline, CDR1 MNHNS and CDR2 SASEGT. The CDR3 loop spans 14 amino acids. V lost 4 bases and J lost 3, with 13 bases in between. In DNA, the CDR3 is TGTGCCAGCAGTGTGGGGGACAACCACTACGAGCAGTACTTC. It is translated as CASSVGDNHYEQYF.

The table lists this clone with a few counts. V is TRBV7-6 and J is TRBJ2-5; D is uncertain. The CDR3 is 14 amino acids. The V end was cut by 5 bases, the J end by 1 base, with 11 bases between. The germline gives CDR1 SGHVS, CDR2 FNYEAQ. The CDR3 is CASSPLPGQETQYF. CDR3 nucleotide sequence: TGTGCCAGCAGCCCCCTCCCAGGCCAAGAGACCCAGTACTTC. Full variable domain (missing parts from reference TRBV7-6 and TRBJ2-5): GAGVSQSPRYKVTKRGQDVALRCDPISGHVSLYWYRQALGQGPEFLTYFNYEAQQDKSGLPNDRFSAERPEGSISTLTIQRTEQRDSAMYRCASSPLPGQETQYFGPGTRLLVL.

The rearrangement uses TRBV5-6 and TRBJ2-1, with 10 bases that match TRBD2. CDR1 is SGHDT and CDR2 is YYEEEE in the germline V gene. This CDR3 region has 12 residues. With V trimmed by 3 bases and J by 13 bases, 4 bases remained unmatched. Here the CDR3 DNA reads TGTGCCAGCAGCTATAGCGGGAGGCAACAGTTCTTC. Residues: CASSYSGRQQFF. Full variable domain (remainder filled in from reference TRBV5-6 and TRBJ2-1): DAGVTQSPTHLIKTRGQQVTLRCSPKSGHDTVSWYQQALGQGPQFIFQYYEEEERQRGNFPDRFSGHQFPNYSSELNVNALLLGDSALYLCASSYSGRQQFFGPGTRLTVL.

In its sample, this clone was seen a few times. The chain employs TRBV6-4 and TRBJ2-6, with D unclear. Deletions cut 7 bases from V and 0 bases from J, with 13 bases between. The CDR3 contains 16 residues. Germline CDR1 and CDR2: MRHNA and SNTAGT. The CDR3 is CASTPNGHSGANVLTF. Here the CDR3 DNA reads TGTGCCAGCACCCCGAATGGCCACTCTGGGGCCAACGTCCTGACTTTC.

The chain has TRBV19 and TRBJ2-3, with 8 positions matching TRBD1. The CDR3 contains 15 residues. J was trimmed by 2 bases and V by 4 bases; bases with no gene match: 5. The germline V gene has CDR1 LNHDA and CDR2 SQIVND (reference sequence). The CDR3 nucleotides read TGTGCCAGTAGTACATGGACAGGGCCCACAGATACGCAGTATTTT. Translated, it gives CASSTWTGPTDTQYF.

The chain uses TRBV4-1 and TRBJ2-7, with D possibly being TRBD2 (5 bases). This CDR3 has 13 residues. Germline V gene data show CDR1 as MGHRA and CDR2 as YSYEKL. V was clipped by 0 bases and J by 8 bases, with 11 bases between them. The CDR3 region has the DNA TGCGCCAGCAGCCAAGACCGGGAATACCAGCAGTACTTC. It codes for CASSQDREYQQYF.

This chain connects TRBV5-6 to TRBJ1-2; D is perhaps TRBD1 (6 bases). The CDR3 totals 15 residues. The V gene lost 4 bases and the J gene lost 4 bases, with 17 bases spanning the gap. The germline gives CDR1 SGHDT, CDR2 YYEEEE. The CDR3 region is CASSPKQGPGYGYTF. The CDR3, as DNA: TGTGCCAGCAGCCCTAAACAGGGCCCTGGCTATGGCTACACCTTC.

V is TRBV7-3 and J is TRBJ1-6, with D uncertain. Per germline, CDR1 SGHTA and CDR2 FQGTGA. V lost 5 bases to trimming and J lost 13 bases, with 15 bases between them. This CDR3 region has 13 residues. In DNA, the CDR3 is TGTGCCAGCAGCGCCGGGCCCCGGGATCCCCTCCACTTT. Its protein product is CASSAGPRDPLHF.

This clone came up a few times. V and J are TRBV15 and TRBJ1-3, with D perhaps matching TRBD1 (6 bases). Germline V gene sequence: CDR1 LNHNV, CDR2 YYDKDF (reference sequence). The CDR3 spans 18 residues. V shed 0 bases and J shed 3 bases, with 18 bases lying between them. CDR3 sequence (DNA): TGTGCCACCAGCAGAGATCTTGTCGGGGGGCAAGATGGAAACACCATATATTTT. Translating gives CATSRDLVGGQDGNTIYF.

This clone came up once. The J gene is TRBJ2-3, the V gene TRBV5-1, with a tentative D call TRBD2 (6 bases). Germline V CDR1 and CDR2: SGHRS, YFSETQ. Trimming took 3 bases from V and 3 from J, leaving 17 bases between them. The CDR3 loop spans 16 amino acids. Here the CDR3 reads CASSSLFGGGTDTQYF. The CDR3 nucleotides read TGCGCCAGCAGCTCCCTTTTCGGGGGTGGGACAGATACGCAGTATTTT.

The rearrangement links TRBV9 to TRBJ2-3, with TRBD2 identical over 8 bases. The CDR3 contains 15 residues. The junction had 5 bases not matched to a gene; V was cut back by 5 bases and J by 0 bases. The germline gives CDR1 SGDLS, CDR2 YYNGEE. CDR3 in DNA: TGTGCCAGCAGTCGTAGCGGGGTTAGCACAGATACGCAGTATTTT. Its protein is CASSRSGVSTDTQYF.

This clone was found once. The chain couples TRBV4-3 to TRBJ2-7; D is perhaps TRBD2 (6 bases). Germline values: CDR1 LGHNA, CDR2 YSLEER. Trimming took off 4 bases at V and 4 bases at J, with 23 bases between the two ends. The CDR3 loop spans 17 amino acids. The CDR3 DNA reads as TGCGCCAGCAGCCCCCGGACAACTTTTGAGGGAGGTTACGAGCAGTACTTC. It yields the protein CASSPRTTFEGGYEQYF.

This chain uses TRBV5-5 with TRBJ1-5, with TRBD1 matching over 7 bases. CDR1 and CDR2 (germline): SGHKS, YYEKEE (reference sequence). The CDR3 totals 14 residues. V gave up 3 bases and J gave up 4 bases; unmatched junction bases: 4. CDR3 DNA: TGTGCCAGCAGCTCTTCAGGGGGGAATCAGCCCCAGCATTTT. Translated: CASSSSGGNQPQHF.

This chain links TRBV4-3 with TRBJ2-3; possibly TRBD2 for D (6 bases). Trimming shortened V by 5 bases and J by 0 bases, and 12 bases separated the two germline ends. The CDR3 is 15 amino acids. Germline values: CDR1 LGHNA, CDR2 YSLEER. The CDR3: CASSVGGASTDTQYF. The DNA of the CDR3 is TGCGCCAGCAGCGTCGGGGGAGCTAGCACAGATACGCAGTATTTT.

A few counts support this clone. This rearrangement joins TRBV5-1 to TRBJ2-7, with 7 nucleotides matching TRBD1. The CDR3 extends over 14 amino acids. Germline values: CDR1 SGHRS, CDR2 YFSETQ. V gave up 4 bases and J gave up 4 bases; unmatched junction bases: 8. The CDR3 loop is CASSPSGQIYEQYF. CDR3 DNA: TGCGCCAGCAGCCCTTCGGGACAGATATACGAGCAGTACTTC.

This rearrangement joins TRBV5-4 to TRBJ2-2, with TRBD2 identical over 14 bases. This CDR3 spans 17 amino acids. The trim removed 4 bases at V and 5 bases at J, leaving 7 bases unmatched. The germline gives CDR1 SGHNT, CDR2 YYREEE (reference sequence). CDR3 DNA sequence: TGTGCCAGCAGCCCCGGACTAGCGGGAGGTTTTACCGGGGAGCTGTTTTTT. Translation: CASSPGLAGGFTGELFF.

The chain recombines TRBV13 with TRBJ2-7; 7 positions match TRBD1. V was clipped by 4 bases and J by 3 bases; unmatched bases: 6. There are 14 residues in the CDR3. The V gene's germline CDR1 is PRHDT and CDR2 FYEKMQ (reference sequence). In DNA form, the CDR3 reads TGTGCCAGCAGCTCGACAGGGAAGCGCTACGAGCAGTACTTC. Its translation is CASSSTGKRYEQYF. The variable domain in full, with the rest retrieved from reference TRBV13 and TRBJ2-7, is AAGVIQSPRHLIKEKRETATLKCYPIPRHDTVYWYQQGPGQDPQFLISFYEKMQSDKGSIPDRFSAQQFSDYHSELNMSSLELGDSALYFCASSSTGKRYEQYFGPGTRLTVT.